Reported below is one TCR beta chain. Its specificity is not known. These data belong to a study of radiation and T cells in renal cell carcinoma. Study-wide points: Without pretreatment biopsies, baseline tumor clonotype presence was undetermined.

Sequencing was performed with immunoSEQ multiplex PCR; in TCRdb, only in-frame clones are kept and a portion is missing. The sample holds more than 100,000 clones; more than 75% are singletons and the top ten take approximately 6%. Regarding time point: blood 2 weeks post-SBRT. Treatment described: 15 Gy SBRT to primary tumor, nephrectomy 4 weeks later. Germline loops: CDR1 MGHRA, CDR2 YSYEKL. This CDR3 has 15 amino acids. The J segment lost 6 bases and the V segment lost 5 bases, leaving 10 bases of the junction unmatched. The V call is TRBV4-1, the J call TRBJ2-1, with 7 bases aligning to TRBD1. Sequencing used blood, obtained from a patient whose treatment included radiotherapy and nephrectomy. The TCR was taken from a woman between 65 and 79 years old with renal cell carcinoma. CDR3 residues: CASSIPGQIINEQFF. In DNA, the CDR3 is TGCGCCAGCAGCATCCCGGGACAGATTATCAATGAGCAGTTCTTC.